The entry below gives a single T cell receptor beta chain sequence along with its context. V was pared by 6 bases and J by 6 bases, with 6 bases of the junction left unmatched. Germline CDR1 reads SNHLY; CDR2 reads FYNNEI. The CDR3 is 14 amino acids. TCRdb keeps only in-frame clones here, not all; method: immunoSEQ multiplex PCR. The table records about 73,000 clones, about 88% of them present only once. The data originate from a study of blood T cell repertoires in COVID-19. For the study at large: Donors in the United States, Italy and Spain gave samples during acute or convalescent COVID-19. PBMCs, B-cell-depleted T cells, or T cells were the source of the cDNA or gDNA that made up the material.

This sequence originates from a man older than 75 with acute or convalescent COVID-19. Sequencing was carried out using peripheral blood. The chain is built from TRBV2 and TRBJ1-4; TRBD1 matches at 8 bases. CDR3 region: CASREQGGHEKLFF. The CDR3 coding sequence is TGTGCCAGCAGGGAACAGGGGGGCCATGAAAAACTGTTTTTT. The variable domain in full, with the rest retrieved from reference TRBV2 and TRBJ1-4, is EPEVTQTPSHQVTQMGQEVILRCVPISNHLYFYWYRQILGQKVEFLVSFYNNEISEKSEIFDDQFSVERPDGSNFTLKIRSTKLEDSAMYFCASREQGGHEKLFFGSGTQLSVL.